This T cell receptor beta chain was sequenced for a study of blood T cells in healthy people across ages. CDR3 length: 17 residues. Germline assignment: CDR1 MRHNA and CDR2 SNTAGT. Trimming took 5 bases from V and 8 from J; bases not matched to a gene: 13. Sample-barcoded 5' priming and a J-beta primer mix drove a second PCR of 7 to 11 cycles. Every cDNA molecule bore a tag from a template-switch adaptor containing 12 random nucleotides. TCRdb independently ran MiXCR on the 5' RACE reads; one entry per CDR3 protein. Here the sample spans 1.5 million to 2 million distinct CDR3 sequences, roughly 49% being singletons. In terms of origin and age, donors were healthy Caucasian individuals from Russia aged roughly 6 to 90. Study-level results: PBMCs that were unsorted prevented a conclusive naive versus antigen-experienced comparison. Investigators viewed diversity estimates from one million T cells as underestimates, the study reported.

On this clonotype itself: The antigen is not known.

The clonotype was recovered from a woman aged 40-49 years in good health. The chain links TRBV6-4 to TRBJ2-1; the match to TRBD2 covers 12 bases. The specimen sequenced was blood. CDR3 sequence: CASSYLPTSGGFYEQFF. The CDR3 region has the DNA TGTGCCAGCAGTTACCTCCCGACTAGCGGGGGTTTCTATGAGCAGTTCTTC.